The 27 T cell receptor beta chains listed next were all sequenced from one sample in a study of regulatory T cells in long-lasting Graves disease. Described time point: persistent/refractory GD, antithyroid drugs over 5 years with positive TRAb. Making the TCR library involved RNA that had been extracted from PBMCs. iRepertoire HTBI primers and Arm-PCR of CDR3 regions built TCR beta libraries. Each CDR3 protein is one row after TCRdb ran MiXCR on the multiplex PCR reads. In the table there are more than 300,000 distinct CDR3 sequences, roughly a fifth of which are singletons. Here the sequenced sample was peripheral blood mononuclear cells (PBMCs), taken when the disease was refractory, from a patient treated with antithyroid drugs. These receptors were collected from a female donor with Graves disease.

This clonotype was counted a few times. The chain links TRBV27 to TRBJ2-7; 7 bases are shared with TRBD1. CDR1 and CDR2 (germline): MNHEY, SMNVEV (reference sequence). Trimming cost V 4 bases and J 1 base; bases outside gene matches: 4. CDR3 size: 14 residues. CDR3 nucleotide sequence: TGTGCCAGCAGTTGGACAGGCCAGTCCTACGAGCAGTACTTC. It yields the protein CASSWTGQSYEQYF.

This clonotype was counted between two and nine times. This chain links TRBV18 with TRBJ2-2; D is unresolved. The germline V gene encodes CDR1 KGHSH and CDR2 LQKENI. This CDR3 region has 15 residues. The V end lost 3 bases, the J end lost 0 bases, and 8 bases lay between the germline ends. CDR3 coding DNA: TGTGCCAGCTCACCCGCGGTTCCGAACACCGGGGAGCTGTTTTTT. This translates into CASSPAVPNTGELFF.

The rearrangement joins TRBV10-3 to TRBJ1-5; D perhaps matches TRBD1 (6 bases). Per germline, CDR1 ENHRY and CDR2 SYGVKD. There are 13 residues in the CDR3. V was shortened by 8 bases and J by 2 bases, with 10 bases between the two germline ends. Written as DNA, the CDR3 is TGTGCCATCGGGGGCATGGGCAATCAGCCCCAGCATTTT. Protein: CAIGGMGNQPQHF.

The chain combines TRBV7-2 with TRBJ2-7; D is unresolved. The V gene lost 1 base and the J gene lost 2 bases, with 12 bases spanning the gap. From germline, CDR1 is SGHTA and CDR2 FQGNSA. This CDR3 has 15 amino acids. The CDR3 is CASSLVKAVTYEQYF. Here the CDR3 DNA reads TGTGCCAGCAGCTTAGTAAAGGCGGTAACCTACGAGCAGTACTTC.

The V call is TRBV10-3, the J call TRBJ2-3, with 9 bases aligning to TRBD2. The V gene end was trimmed by 2 bases and the J gene end by 1 base; junction bases not matched to a gene: 1. The V gene's germline CDR1 is ENHRY and CDR2 SYGVKD. There are 15 residues in the CDR3. As DNA, the CDR3 is TGTGCCATCAGTGAGCGGACTAGCGGCACAGATACGCAGTATTTT. Translating gives CAISERTSGTDTQYF.

V gene TRBV20-1 combines with J gene TRBJ1-5; weak D call: TRBD1 (5 bases). There are 15 residues in the CDR3. V was trimmed by 7 bases and J by 3 bases, leaving 19 bases between them. CDR1 DFQATT and CDR2 SNEGSKA come from the germline V gene (reference sequence). In DNA form, the CDR3 reads TGCAGTGTTAAAAGGCCCAGGGACTTCAATCAGCCCCAGCATTTT. Translating gives CSVKRPRDFNQPQHF.

This clonotype has only a few counts. V usage is TRBV20-1 and J usage is TRBJ1-5; TRBD1 matches at 10 bases. CDR3 length: 14 residues. The J segment lost 5 bases and the V segment lost 5 bases, leaving 6 bases of the junction unmatched. Germline values: CDR1 DFQATT, CDR2 SNEGSKA (reference sequence). The CDR3 DNA follows: TGCAGTGCTGCCCCCGGGACAGGGGATCAGCCCCAGCATTTT. Protein: CSAAPGTGDQPQHF.

This clonotype was observed a handful of times. The chain links TRBV19 to TRBJ1-1; 8 nucleotides line up with TRBD1. J gave up 10 bases and V 5 bases, and 12 bases lay outside the gene matches. Looked up from germline, CDR1 is LNHDA and CDR2 is SQIVND (reference sequence). The CDR3 contains 14 residues. The DNA of the CDR3 is TGTGCCAGTAGTCCAAGACCCCAGGGGACAGGAGCTTTCTTT. Its translation is CASSPRPQGTGAFF.

The rearrangement links TRBV12-3 or TRBV12-4 to TRBJ1-1, with D possibly TRBD1 on 5 matching bases. V lost 6 bases, J lost 0 bases, and 14 bases lay in between. The CDR3 consists of 15 residues. CDR3 nucleotide sequence: TGTGCCAGCAGCAGGGCATCACTCATGAACACTGAAGCTTTCTTT. This encodes CASSRASLMNTEAFF.

As DNA, the CDR3 is TGTGCCAGCAGCCAAGGGTTCGGGGCGGAGGGGGACCGCTACGAGCAGTACTTC. This encodes CASSQGFGAEGDRYEQYF. The chain carries TRBV4-2 and TRBJ2-7; D might be TRBD1 or TRBD2, each matching 6 bases. V was pared by 1 base and J by 3 bases, with 22 bases between. The germline gives CDR1 LGHNA, CDR2 YNFKEQ. There are 18 residues in the CDR3.

This clonotype was counted ten times or more. This chain uses TRBV6-2 or TRBV6-3 with TRBJ1-1; D is undetermined. V was pared by 3 bases and J by 1 base, with 9 bases between. CDR1 MNHEY and CDR2 SVGEGT come from the germline V gene. The CDR3 extends over 14 amino acids. CDR3 bases: TGTGCCAGCAGTTATTTACAGCCGAACACTGAAGCTTTCTTT. Protein: CASSYLQPNTEAFF.

The V and J genes are TRBV18 and TRBJ2-2, with D uncertain. V was clipped by 3 bases and J by 5 bases, with 4 bases between them. Per germline, CDR1 KGHSH and CDR2 LQKENI. The CDR3 has 12 amino acids. For the CDR3, the DNA is TGTGCCAGCTCACCTATGACCGGGGAGCTGTTTTTT. This encodes CASSPMTGELFF. The full variable domain, in which reference TRBV18 and TRBJ2-2 provide the parts outside the CDR3, is NAGVMQNPRHLVRRRGQEARLRCSPMKGHSHVYWYRQLPEEGLKFMVYLQKENIIDESGMPKERFSAEFPKEGPSILRIQQVVRGDSAAYFCASSPMTGELFFGEGSRLTVL.

This clonotype was observed at least ten times. This rearrangement joins TRBV11-2 to TRBJ2-6, with D maybe TRBD1 (5 bases). This CDR3 comprises 15 residues. V was cut by 6 bases and J by 1 base, with 10 bases left in between. The germline gives CDR1 SGHAT, CDR2 FQNNGV. DNA for the CDR3: TGTGCCAGCAGTTCAACAGGTTCTGGGGCCAACGTCCTGACTTTC. Its protein product is CASSSTGSGANVLTF.

Turning to this clonotype: A much more abundant neighbour one base away suggests this may be a read error. This chain connects TRBV7-2 to TRBJ1-4; D remains unclear. The CDR3 loop spans 13 amino acids. Germline assignment: CDR1 SGHTA and CDR2 FQGNSA. The CDR3 region has the DNA TGTGCCAGCAGCCTAGCAACGGGAGAAAAACTGTTTTTT. Translation gives CASSLATGEKLFF. Full variable domain (missing parts from reference TRBV7-2 and TRBJ1-4): GAGVSQSPSNKVTEKGKDVELRCDPISGHTALYWYRQSLGQGLEFLIYFQGNSAPDKSGLPSDRFSAERTGGSVSTLTIQRTQQEDSAVYLCASSLATGEKLFFGSGTQLSVL.

The chain uses TRBV30 and TRBJ1-5, with D possibly being TRBD1 (6 bases). V was pared by 3 bases and J by 3 bases, with 15 bases between. The CDR3 sequence is 15 residues long. CDR1 is GTSNPN, CDR2 SVGIG, per germline (reference sequence). In nucleotides, the CDR3 is TGTGCCTGGAGCGCAGAAACAGGGCCCAATCAGCCCCAGCATTTT. It encodes CAWSAETGPNQPQHF. Full variable domain (rest looked up from reference TRBV30 and TRBJ1-5): SQTIHQWPATLVQPVGSPLSLECTVEGTSNPNLYWYRQAAGRGLQLLFYSVGIGQISSEVPQNLSASRPQDRQFILSSKKLLLSDSGFYLCAWSAETGPNQPQHFGDGTRLSIL.

This clonotype was counted ten times or more. The chain combines TRBV28 with TRBJ1-1; 7 bases match TRBD1. After removal of 6 bases from V and 4 bases from J, the junction contained 11 bases not matched to a gene. CDR3 length: 15 amino acids. Germline V gene lookup returns CDR1 MDHEN and CDR2 SYDVKM. CDR3 sequence: CASSNPTGLFTEAFF. CDR3 DNA sequence: TGTGCCAGCAGCAACCCGACAGGGTTGTTCACTGAAGCTTTCTTT.

The J gene is TRBJ2-5, the V gene TRBV5-1; the match to TRBD1 covers 7 bases. Germline V gives CDR1 SGHRS, CDR2 YFSETQ. V shed 7 bases and J 5 bases; nucleotides not matched to a gene: 11. This CDR3 contains 14 residues. The CDR3, as DNA: TGCGCCAGCCCGGCCCGGGACAGAGGTGAGACCCAGTACTTC. This sequence encodes CASPARDRGETQYF.

This chain links TRBV19 with TRBJ2-2; D possibly corresponds to TRBD1 (6 bases). The CDR3 length is 13 residues. The germline V gene has CDR1 LNHDA and CDR2 SQIVND (reference sequence). V dropped 4 bases and J dropped 7 bases, with 10 bases sitting between them. The CDR3 loop reads CASSKVQGGELFF. The CDR3 nucleotides are TGTGCCAGTAGTAAAGTACAGGGCGGGGAGCTGTTTTTT.

On this clonotype itself: A read error may produce the germline difference seen at one junction end. This chain links TRBV19 with TRBJ2-2; TRBD2 is a possible D gene (5 bases). CDR3 length equals 13 residues. Germline assignment: CDR1 LNHDA and CDR2 SQIVND (reference sequence). CDR3 region: CASSIIVSGEPFF. CDR3 nucleotides: TGTGCCAGTAGTATCATCGTGTCCGGGGAGCCGTTTTTT.

At least ten counts were recorded for this clonotype. V and J are TRBV12-3 or TRBV12-4 and TRBJ1-2, with D unclear. This CDR3 has 15 residues. The V and J ends lost 5 bases and 1 base respectively, with 14 bases between them. Here the CDR3 DNA reads TGTGCCAGCAGTCCCGGGAAGAGGAGTAACTATGGCTACACCTTC. Encoded protein: CASSPGKRSNYGYTF.

This clonotype was picked up many times. The chain uses TRBV11-1 and TRBJ1-1, with 7 bases matching TRBD1. The germline V gene encodes CDR1 SGHAT and CDR2 FQDESV (reference sequence). This CDR3 is built from 15 residues. With V trimmed by 0 bases and J by 4 bases, 5 bases remained unmatched. The CDR3 DNA reads as TGTGCCAGCAGCTTAGCGCGAGGGGGCGGCACTGAAGCTTTCTTT. Its translation is CASSLARGGGTEAFF.

The V and J genes are TRBV6-1 and TRBJ2-2; D is ambiguous. The ends were cut back, 11 bases at V and 1 base at J, with 14 bases in the middle. The CDR3 totals 14 residues. The germline CDR1 and CDR2 sequences are MNHNS and SASEGT. The chain's CDR3 is CASRAPGNTGELFF. CDR3 coding DNA: TGTGCCTCCCGGGCCCCAGGGAACACCGGGGAGCTGTTTTTT.

This clonotype was detected ten times or more. The genes are TRBV12-3 or TRBV12-4 and TRBJ2-5; D gene uncertain. This CDR3 contains 14 residues. With 3 bases removed from V and 5 bases from J, the gap between germline ends came to 13 bases. The DNA for the CDR3 is TGTGCCAGCAGTTTCGAGCTCCCCGGGGAGACCCAGTACTTC. It encodes CASSFELPGETQYF.

This clonotype occurred a few times. The chain joins TRBV6-2 or TRBV6-3 to TRBJ1-1; a weak D match, TRBD1 (5 bases). Germline V lookup: CDR1 MNHEY, CDR2 SVGEGT. The CDR3 has 16 residues. Trimming cost V 0 bases and J 3 bases, with 14 bases left between them. CDR3 residues: CASSYSRGREDTEAFF. CDR3 bases: TGTGCCAGCAGTTACTCTCGGGGCAGGGAGGACACTGAAGCTTTCTTT.

The V call is TRBV19, the J call TRBJ1-1, with D hard to call. CDR3 length: 13 residues. CDR1 and CDR2 (germline): LNHDA, SQIVND (reference sequence). V was trimmed by 10 bases and J by 6 bases, leaving 18 bases between them. CDR3 sequence: CATRDGLNSEAFF. The CDR3 DNA sequence: TGTGCCACCCGAGACGGCCTTAACTCTGAAGCTTTCTTT.

The sample holds many counts of this clonotype. J is TRBJ1-6 and V is TRBV10-3; tentative D call: TRBD1 (6 bases). Deletions cut 6 bases from V and 9 bases from J, with 12 bases between. The CDR3 has 13 amino acids. Germline lookup yields CDR1 ENHRY and CDR2 SYGVKD. This CDR3 reads CAIRTGLGSPLHF. The CDR3 DNA sequence: TGTGCCATCAGGACAGGCCTGGGTTCACCCCTCCACTTT.

This rearrangement joins TRBV7-9 to TRBJ2-4; TRBD2 matches at 11 bases. J lost 1 base, V lost 5 bases, and 7 bases had no gene match. CDR1 and CDR2 (germline): SEHNR, FQNEAQ (reference sequence). This CDR3 spans 17 amino acids. As DNA, the CDR3 is TGTGCCAGCAGCCCACCGACTAGCGGGAACGCCAAAAACATTCAGTACTTC. Protein product: CASSPPTSGNAKNIQYF.